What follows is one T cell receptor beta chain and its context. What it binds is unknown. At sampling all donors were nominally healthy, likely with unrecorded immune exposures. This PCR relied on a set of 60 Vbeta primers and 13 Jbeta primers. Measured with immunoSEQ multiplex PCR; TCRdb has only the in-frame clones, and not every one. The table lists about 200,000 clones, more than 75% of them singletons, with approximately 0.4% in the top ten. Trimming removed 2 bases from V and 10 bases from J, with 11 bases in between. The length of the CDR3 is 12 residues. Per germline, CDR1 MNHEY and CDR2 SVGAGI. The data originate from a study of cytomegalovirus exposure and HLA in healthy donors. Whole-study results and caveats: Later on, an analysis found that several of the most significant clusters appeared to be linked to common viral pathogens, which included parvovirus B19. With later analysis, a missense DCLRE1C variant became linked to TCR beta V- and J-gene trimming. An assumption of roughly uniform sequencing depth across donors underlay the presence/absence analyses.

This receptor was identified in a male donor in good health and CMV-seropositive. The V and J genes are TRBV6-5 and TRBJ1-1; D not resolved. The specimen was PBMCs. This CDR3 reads CASSYGRGRAFF. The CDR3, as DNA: TGTGCCAGCAGTTACGGTCGGGGTCGAGCTTTCTTT.